This T cell receptor (beta chain) was sequenced for a study of T cells expressing NK-cell markers (dated by TCRdb to about 2020). For the wider study: TCR beta-chain repertoires were profiled in sorted CD3+CD56+NKG2C+, CD3+CD56+NKG2C- and CD3+CD56-NKG2C+ T-cell subsets from about 8 donors. Of the eight sequenced donors, seven were found to be HCMV-seropositive and one was found to be HCMV-seronegative. The study sequenced eight donors, all healthy volunteers chosen at random: three men and five women. Sequencing of the libraries produced 2 x 150 bp reads on Illumina HiSeq 2000/2500, MiSeq or NextSeq.

For sequencing, an Illumina HiSeq 2000 was employed. The TCR beta cDNA libraries were made using 5'RACE template switching, a step that added both a universal primer site and unique molecular identifiers. cDNA synthesis was primed from the TCR beta constant segment and was followed by two successive PCR amplification steps. The study's own analysis went as follows. MIGEC was used to demultiplex reads and group reads by UMI, and MiTCR was used to assemble and quantify clonotypes. Only TCR cDNA sequences supported by at least two reads were kept to exclude erroneous sequences. The tcR package was used for downstream repertoire analysis, with clonotypes matched between fractions based on CDR3 nucleotide sequence plus V segment. VDJmatch was used to annotate antigen specificity against VDJdb, with one amino acid substitution allowed in CDR3. TCRdb reprocessed the reads and assigns one entry to each CDR3 protein sequence, leaving out DNA. The V and J calls come from TCRdb's annotation, not from the publication. The record for this sample contains 300,000 to 500,000 distinct CDR3 sequences. The top ten constitute approximately 12% of the sample.

Inclusive of the bounding cysteine and phenylalanine, the CDR3 is 16 residues long. The DNA sequence is not available. The germline V gene (reference sequence) specifies MNHEY as CDR1 and SMNVEV as CDR2. In the case of this clonotype: It has no known antigen specificity.

A commercial ELISA kit detecting HCMV-specific IgG in serum was used to determine HCMV serostatus. Ficoll density gradient centrifugation was used to isolate peripheral blood mononuclear cells from blood. The research as a whole found: In over 5 donors, the dominant CD3+CD56+NKG2C+ clonotypes were among the top 10 CD8+ clonotypes and accounted for about 1.0-8% of CD8+ T cells. It remained unclear whether the expanded NKG2C-expressing T cell clones were specific for HCMV antigens. Those dominant clonotypes were again the most abundant among CD3+CD56-NKG2C+ cells in a few donors, at about 28.3-60.1%.

The origin of this receptor is a woman aged 45 to 65 in good health. Donor details come from another sample of the same person, matched by shared clones. This sequence uses TRBV27 and TRBJ1-5; TCRdb's D call, TRBD1, is unchecked because there is no DNA. Sequencing was performed on blood T cells: a sorted CD56 or NKG2C T cell subset, CD4+ or CD8+ T cells, or bulk PBMC T cells (not recorded which). The CDR3 protein is CASSPRKRHSNQPQHF.